This T cell receptor (beta chain) stems from a study of T cells in Graves' hyperthyroidism and ophthalmopathy. Study overall: The blood sample was taken at first diagnosis, before treatment began.

Diagnoses rested on clinical symptoms, serum thyroxine and TRAb, thyroid ultrasound and orbital computed tomography. CDR1 SEHNR and CDR2 FQNEAQ come from the germline V gene (reference sequence). Trimming cost V 4 bases and J 0 bases; bases outside gene matches: 10. The length of the CDR3 is 18 residues. TCR beta CDR3 regions were amplified from RNA transcripts. When the TCR CDR3 underwent first-round RT-PCR, the HTBI primer set was used. MiXCR, applied by TCRdb to the multiplex PCR reads, yields one record per CDR3 protein. The data show roughly 360,000 distinct CDR3 sequences, with about 14% seen just once and roughly 20% held by the top ten. This clonotype was counted at least ten times. The antigen remains unidentified. General study points: Ophthalmopathy was predicted by the model a median of 6.5 months ahead of onset. The majority of expanded thyroid clonotypes above 0.001 also appeared in blood.

The source of this sequence is a young man with Graves' hyperthyroidism that later progressed to Graves' ophthalmopathy. Input material: blood. This sequence joins TRBV7-9 and TRBJ2-2, with 8 bases fitting TRBD1. The CDR3 loop reads CASSWKPGQETNTGELFF. CDR3 nucleotide sequence: TGTGCCAGCAGCTGGAAACCGGGACAGGAGACGAACACCGGGGAGCTGTTTTTT.